The next 6 T cell receptor beta chains were all read from a single sample in a study of T cells after yellow fever vaccination. TCRdb reprocessed the 5' RACE reads via MiXCR and lists one record per CDR3 protein. The profile shows about 60,000 distinct CDR3 sequences, approximately 6.9% of them singletons. The sample consisted of CD8+ T cells sorted from PBMCs, taken on the day of the first yellow fever vaccination. The receptors stem from a man aged 18 to 30 who received the YFV17D yellow fever vaccine.

This clonotype was observed a few times. The chain carries TRBV4-1 and TRBJ2-2, with TRBD2 matching over 9 bases. CDR1 and CDR2 from the germline V gene are MGHRA and YSYEKL. V dropped 4 bases and J dropped 5; count of bases not matched to a gene: 14. The CDR3 runs 18 residues. CDR3 nucleotide sequence: TGCGCCAGCAGCCCCTTTGGGGTAGCGGGGGCGGGGACCGGGGAGCTGTTTTTT. This sequence encodes CASSPFGVAGAGTGELFF.

This clonotype was detected many times. The chain links TRBV12-3 or TRBV12-4 to TRBJ2-5; 10 nucleotides line up with TRBD1. The CDR3 has 16 residues. The V gene end was trimmed by 6 bases and the J gene end by 4 bases; junction bases not matched to a gene: 11. The CDR3 here is CASSRAWDRGIETQYF. CDR3 sequence (DNA): TGTGCCAGCAGCCGAGCGTGGGACAGGGGAATAGAGACCCAGTACTTC.

This clonotype was observed a few times. The gene calls are TRBV11-1 and TRBJ2-1, with 10 positions matching TRBD2. CDR3 length equals 15 residues. The V gene's germline CDR1 is SGHAT and CDR2 FQDESV (reference sequence). J was trimmed by 8 bases and V by 7 bases; bases with no gene match: 11. CDR3 in amino acids: CASNPSGGARDEQFF. The CDR3 nucleotides are TGTGCCAGCAACCCTAGCGGGGGAGCTCGGGATGAGCAGTTCTTC.

This clonotype was picked up many times. The V call is TRBV6-6, the J call TRBJ1-1; 9 positions match TRBD1. The V gene end was trimmed by 4 bases and the J gene end by 11 bases; junction bases not matched to a gene: 2. The CDR3 is 11 amino acids. Germline V gene data show CDR1 as MNHNY and CDR2 as SVGAGI (reference sequence). CDR3 DNA sequence: TGTGCCAGCAGTTCAGGACAGGGGGCTTTCTTT. Translation: CASSSGQGAFF.

This clonotype was observed a handful of times. The CDR3 sequence is CASSLPLGNEQFF. In DNA form, the CDR3 reads TGCGCCAGCAGCCTTCCTTTGGGAAATGAGCAGTTCTTC. The chain uses TRBV4-1 and TRBJ2-1; D remains unclear. The germline V gene encodes CDR1 MGHRA and CDR2 YSYEKL. Trimming took off 4 bases at V and 7 bases at J, with 11 bases between the two ends. The CDR3 runs 13 residues.

The chain couples TRBV27 to TRBJ2-7, with D perhaps being TRBD1 or TRBD2 (5 bases each). This CDR3 has 16 residues. Germline loops: CDR1 MNHEY, CDR2 SMNVEV (reference sequence). The V and J ends lost 2 bases and 0 bases respectively, with 14 bases between them. The CDR3 DNA reads as TGTGCCAGCAGTTTAGTGGGGGAGCAGCTCTCCTACGAGCAGTACTTC. It specifies CASSLVGEQLSYEQYF.